The 4 T cell receptor beta chains below all came from one sample that was sequenced in a study of blood T cell repertoires in COVID-19. Profiled with immunoSEQ multiplex PCR; TCRdb holds only in-frame clones, not every one. In the table there are approximately 210,000 clones, more than 75% of which are singletons. Sequencing was carried out using PBMCs or T cells enriched from blood (not recorded which). All receptors derive from a man aged 25-40 years with acute COVID-19.

The chain combines TRBV15 with TRBJ1-2; 8 bases are shared with TRBD1. The CDR3 consists of 18 residues. With 0 bases clipped from V and 0 bases from J, the junction kept 9 bases outside the gene matches. Germline loops: CDR1 LNHNV, CDR2 YYDKDF (reference sequence). CDR3 residues: CATSRDPRTGTANYGYTF. The CDR3 DNA reads as TGTGCCACCAGCAGAGATCCGCGGACAGGGACCGCTAACTATGGCTACACCTTC.

Points on this clone: The same CDR3 can be traced to other DNA sequences in this sample. This chain connects TRBV19 to TRBJ1-2, with 7 bases that match TRBD1. The CDR3 has 14 residues. V trimming: 6 bases; J trimming: 5 bases; junction bases outside the gene matches: 9. From germline, CDR1 is LNHDA and CDR2 SQIVND (reference sequence). CDR3 nucleotide sequence: TGTGCCAGTAGCCGGACAGGTAGTGGTTATGGCTACACCTTC. As protein: CASSRTGSGYGYTF.

CDR3 loop: CASSERSPLHF. Written as DNA, the CDR3 is TGTGCCAGCAGCGAGAGATCACCCCTCCACTTT. The rearrangement links TRBV7-3 to TRBJ1-6; D not certain. The CDR3 runs 11 residues. Germline V gene sequence: CDR1 SGHTA, CDR2 FQGTGA. Deletions cut 5 bases from V and 10 bases from J, with 6 bases between.

The J gene is TRBJ2-1, the V gene TRBV5-4, with TRBD1 matching over 8 bases. CDR1 is SGHNT and CDR2 is YYREEE in the germline V gene (reference sequence). V lost 3 bases and J lost 9; bases outside the gene matches: 8. This CDR3 is 14 amino acids long. Written as DNA, the CDR3 is TGTGCCAGCAGCTCCGACAGGGGCGACGCTGAGCAGTTCTTC. Residues: CASSSDRGDAEQFF.